The rows below give T cell receptor beta chains drawn from one sample of a study of blood T cells in healthy people across ages. TCRdb re-called the 5' RACE reads with MiXCR, one entry per CDR3 protein. The sample has about 1 million distinct CDR3 sequences; over 35% are singletons. The specimen was blood. Receptors originate from a woman in her fifties or sixties in good health. CDR3s include the opening cysteine and the closing phenylalanine or tryptophan.

J,V,CDR3
TRBJ2-5,TRBV6-2/TRBV6-3,CASSLPTGDNEQYF
TRBJ2-7,TRBV5-6,CASSLEVEDPYYEQYF
TRBJ2-1,TRBV20-1,CSARDQWGSGTYNEQFF
TRBJ2-3,TRBV9,CASSVVGADTQYF
TRBJ2-1,TRBV29-1,CSVGSGRYIHEQFF
TRBJ2-5,TRBV12-3/TRBV12-4,CASRLTGSGAQETQYF
TRBJ2-1,TRBV20-1,CSARRAGTYYNEQFF
TRBJ1-2,TRBV18,CASSPPNIPRDGYTF
TRBJ2-3,TRBV15,CVTSSARERSSTDTQYF
TRBJ2-1,TRBV3-1,CASSQAAGVSEQFF
TRBJ2-3,TRBV7-2,CASSPEGAGVADTQYF
TRBJ2-5,TRBV20-1,CSARGETAYGQYF
TRBJ2-5,TRBV18,CASSPALLVGETQYF
TRBJ2-1,TRBV11-2,CASSASSGSGNEQFF
TRBJ1-1,TRBV6-2/TRBV6-3,CASSDSWYTEAFF
TRBJ2-5,TRBV7-9,CASSPTKLVGETQYF
TRBJ2-3,TRBV6-5,CASSKTVAATDTQYF
TRBJ1-5,TRBV7-9,CASSLGVVGQPQHF
TRBJ1-6,TRBV3-1,CASSLMDRGHRSPLHF
TRBJ2-1,TRBV7-9,CASSPRTSGANEQFF
TRBJ2-7,TRBV6-5,CASNQGKFGEQYF
NA,TRBV7-9,CASSGQVLETQYF
TRBJ1-2,TRBV7-2,CASSPAGANYGYTF
TRBJ2-6,TRBV29-1,CSVVGRGSSGANVLTF
TRBJ2-1,TRBV6-2/TRBV6-3,CASTLEGRVGNEQFF
TRBJ2-5,TRBV10-3,CAISGMAGSGETQYF
TRBJ2-7,TRBV6-2/TRBV6-3,CASRNSGTILYEQYF
TRBJ2-5,TRBV29-1,CCVAGTSGRETQYF
NA,TRBV20-1,CSARGRAALVTQYF
TRBJ1-5,TRBV20-1,CSARDSRGQYSNQPQHF
TRBJ2-7,TRBV6-5,CASSYSVRGGLAAYEQYF
TRBJ1-1,TRBV7-2,CASSRNVPGQLNTEAFF
TRBJ2-3,TRBV21-1,CASSKGGRRTDTQYF
TRBJ2-1,TRBV20-1,CSARDSRNEQFF
TRBJ2-1,TRBV20-1,CSARATSGGAINNNEQFF
TRBJ2-3,TRBV28,CASSPPRSAGEPEKYF
TRBJ2-5,TRBV6-6,CASSPRQDRETQYF
NA,TRBV20-1,CSARDNHGTLAGGETQYF
TRBJ2-1,TRBV4-2,CASSTLERGLYNEQFF
TRBJ2-2,TRBV27,CASSGVGELFF
NA,TRBV20-1,CSAITGGGETQYF
TRBJ1-2,TRBV7-9,CASSQPLQGFDYGCTF
TRBJ2-1,TRBV12-3/TRBV12-4,CASSPGSGANEQFF
TRBJ2-3,TRBV27,CASSFLAGSITDTQYF
TRBJ2-3,TRBV10-3,CAISAPGLAGGGADTQYF
TRBJ1-2,TRBV12-3/TRBV12-4,CASSLDSNTGYTF
TRBJ2-5,TRBV4-1,CASSQDSSSQETQYF
TRBJ2-7,TRBV20-1,CSAGSGRAYEQYF
TRBJ2-7,TRBV18,CASSPPVAGIYEQYF
TRBJ2-2,TRBV5-1,CASSLRTGNTGELFF
NA,TRBV20-1,CSARDHRWTGSREQYF
TRBJ2-1,TRBV20-1,CSARSWTGEGNNEQFF
TRBJ2-2,TRBV2,CASSDDGPDRLFF
TRBJ2-5,TRBV9,CASSVADETQYF
TRBJ2-1,TRBV4-1,CASSQDKWVTEQFF
TRBJ2-3,TRBV2,CASRLEGGTDTQYF
TRBJ1-2,TRBV28,CASSYPRDRALGYGYTF
TRBJ2-3,TRBV10-3,CAISESPSPSTDTQYF